This T cell receptor beta chain comes out of a study of T-cell memory formation after mild COVID-19. Study in general: Among the donors, TCR clusters were largely specific to each donor.

Constant-segment primers served in 5'RACE that generated TCR alpha and TCR beta cDNA libraries bearing sample barcodes and UMIs. Each CDR3 protein is one row after TCRdb ran MiXCR on the 5' RACE reads. The sample contains over 120,000 distinct CDR3 sequences, 15% to 20% of which appear only once. CDR1 is KGHDR, CDR2 SFDVKD, per germline. V lost 6 bases and J 1 base, leaving 20 bases between the germline ends. CDR3 length equals 18 residues. General study points: Some SARS-CoV-2-responding clones were already detected in memory before infection. Whereas later expanders leaned CD4+, clones contracting day 15 to 85 showed a balanced CD4/CD8 makeup.

A note on this clonotype: As yet, its antigen is unknown.

The source material was PBMCs or a T cell subset sorted from them (not recorded which). The rearrangement uses TRBV24-1 and TRBJ2-2; D is perhaps TRBD1 (5 bases). The clonotype was recovered from an adult woman who had mild COVID-19 (a few samples of this study predate the infection). Cell type and time point are not known. The CDR3 loop reads CATSSTKTGTLNTGELFF. The CDR3, as DNA: TGTGCCACCAGTTCCACTAAAACAGGCACCTTGAACACCGGGGAGCTGTTTTTT.